The 27 T cell receptor beta chains presented below share a single source sample, sequenced in a study of blood T cell repertoires in COVID-19. TCRdb keeps only in-frame clones here, not all; method: immunoSEQ multiplex PCR. The data contain about 120,000 clones, 75% to 85% of them seen just once; the ten biggest clones take up 3% to 4.5%. Sequenced input: peripheral blood. Source of these receptors: a woman over 75 with acute or convalescent COVID-19.

The chain uses TRBV27 and TRBJ1-4; 7 bases are shared with TRBD1. The germline CDR1 and CDR2 sequences are MNHEY and SMNVEV (reference sequence). The CDR3 length is 16 residues. The V and J ends lost 3 bases and 5 bases, in that order; junction bases with no gene match: 9. DNA for the CDR3: TGTGCCAGCAGTTTCTATGGGGACAGCCAAAATGAAAAACTGTTTTTT. This gives the protein CASSFYGDSQNEKLFF.

The chain couples TRBV30 to TRBJ1-1, with D unclear. The V and J ends lost 6 bases and 5 bases respectively, with 16 bases between them. CDR1 is GTSNPN, CDR2 SVGIG, per germline (reference sequence). This CDR3 is 13 amino acids long. The CDR3 loop is CACQRLIGTEAFF. The DNA of the CDR3 is TGTGCCTGCCAAAGGTTGATCGGGACTGAAGCTTTCTTT.

The chain recombines TRBV9 with TRBJ1-1; weak D call: TRBD1 (5 bases). V was cut by 1 base and J by 8 bases, with 15 bases left in between. The CDR3 has 14 residues. Germline V gene lookup returns CDR1 SGDLS and CDR2 YYNGEE. In nucleotides, the CDR3 is TGTGCCAGCAGCGTATATTGGGGCGCCGGAGAAGCTTTCTTT. It translates to CASSVYWGAGEAFF.

The chain's CDR3 is CASSSQGAGYGYTF. The CDR3, as DNA: TGTGCCAGCAGCTCACAGGGGGCGGGCTATGGCTACACCTTC. The genes are TRBV13 and TRBJ1-2; 9 bases fit TRBD1. CDR1 and CDR2 from the germline V gene are PRHDT and FYEKMQ (reference sequence). The CDR3 length is 14 residues. V trimming: 4 bases; J trimming: 4 bases; junction bases outside the gene matches: 4. The full variable domain, its missing parts supplied by reference TRBV13 and TRBJ1-2, is AAGVIQSPRHLIKEKRETATLKCYPIPRHDTVYWYQQGPGQDPQFLISFYEKMQSDKGSIPDRFSAQQFSDYHSELNMSSLELGDSALYFCASSSQGAGYGYTFGSGTRLTVV.

The chain recombines TRBV12-3 or TRBV12-4 with TRBJ1-2; 9 bases fit TRBD1. J lost 8 bases, V lost 6 bases, and 4 bases had no gene match. The CDR3 runs 12 residues. The CDR3 is CASSGTGRGYTF. The DNA for the CDR3 is TGTGCCAGCAGCGGGACAGGGAGGGGCTACACCTTC.

This clone showed up many times. CDR3: CASSVLVSGELFF. The CDR3 DNA reads TGTGCCAGCAGTGTCCTAGTGTCCGGGGAGCTGTTTTTT. The chain is built from TRBV27 and TRBJ2-2, with D unclear. The CDR3 is 13 amino acids. Germline CDR1 is MNHEY and CDR2 is SMNVEV (reference sequence). The V gene lost 5 bases and the J gene lost 6 bases, with 10 bases spanning the gap.

CDR3 DNA: TGTGCCAGCCGGAAAGGCTCTAGCGGGCCGTGGGATGAGCAGTTCTTC. This codes for CASRKGSSGPWDEQFF. V is TRBV2 and J is TRBJ2-1; 8 nucleotides align to TRBD2. Germline V gene lookup returns CDR1 SNHLY and CDR2 FYNNEI. J lost 8 bases, V lost 8 bases, and 17 bases had no gene match. The CDR3 loop spans 16 amino acids.

The V call is TRBV6-2 or TRBV6-3, the J call TRBJ1-2, with 9 bases fitting TRBD1. The germline V gene encodes CDR1 MNHEY and CDR2 SVGEGT. Unmatched junction bases numbered 10, after V lost 6 bases and J lost 2 bases. The CDR3 extends over 16 amino acids. CDR3 bases: TGTGCCAGCAGCAAGACAGGGGGGGCCAAAAACTATGGCTACACCTTC. This sequence encodes CASSKTGGAKNYGYTF.

This chain connects TRBV3-1 (or the pseudogene TRBV3-2) to TRBJ2-5, with 8 bases that match TRBD1. CDR3 size: 14 residues. The germline CDR1 and CDR2 sequences are LGHDT and YNNKEL (reference sequence). Trimming took 0 bases from V and 3 from J; bases not matched to a gene: 0. CDR3 residues: CASSQEDREETQYF. CDR3 DNA: TGTGCCAGCAGCCAAGAGGACAGGGAAGAGACCCAGTACTTC.

The rearrangement joins TRBV28 to TRBJ1-1; D remains unclear. The germline gives CDR1 MDHEN, CDR2 SYDVKM. V was pared by 1 base and J by 0 bases, with 15 bases between. This CDR3 is built from 17 residues. This CDR3 is CASSLLRSELMNTEAFF. In nucleotides, the CDR3 is TGTGCCAGCAGTTTATTGAGGTCAGAACTCATGAACACTGAAGCTTTCTTT.

The rearrangement uses TRBV28 and TRBJ1-2; D is ambiguous. CDR3 length: 14 residues. The germline V gene has CDR1 MDHEN and CDR2 SYDVKM. V lost 7 bases and J 10 bases, leaving 22 bases between the germline ends. CDR3 protein: CASKNSRGNIIYTF. For the CDR3, the DNA is TGTGCCAGCAAAAACTCTCGGGGTAACATAATCTACACCTTC.

The rearrangement links TRBV6-2 or TRBV6-3 to TRBJ2-7, with D possibly being TRBD1 (5 bases). Germline values: CDR1 MNHEY, CDR2 SVGEGT. The CDR3 runs to 15 residues. V gave up 1 base and J gave up 6 bases, with 16 bases separating them. CDR3 sequence (DNA): TGTGCCAGCAGTTACTTGCAGGGTGGTTTGGGCGAGCAGTACTTC. Protein product: CASSYLQGGLGEQYF.

The chain combines TRBV29-1 with TRBJ2-7; 11 positions agree with TRBD2. The CDR3 contains 13 residues. Germline V gives CDR1 SQVTM, CDR2 ANQGSEA. Trimming removed 5 bases from V and 3 bases from J; junction bases left unmatched: 3. CDR3 nucleotide sequence: TGCAGCGTTCGACTAGCGGGAAACTACGAGCAGTACTTC. Encoded protein: CSVRLAGNYEQYF.

The rearrangement uses TRBV7-2 and TRBJ2-7; 12 nucleotides line up with TRBD2. The J segment lost 1 base and the V segment lost 5 bases, leaving 6 bases of the junction unmatched. This CDR3 has 16 residues. CDR1 is SGHTA and CDR2 is FQGNSA in the germline V gene. The CDR3 spells CASSTTSGRPSYEQYF. The CDR3 coding sequence is TGTGCCAGCAGCACGACTAGCGGGAGACCTTCCTACGAGCAGTACTTC.

The chain couples TRBV10-3 to TRBJ2-5, with 10 bases lining up with TRBD2. The ends lost 0 bases at V and 1 base at J; junction bases unmatched: 5. The CDR3 runs 17 residues. Germline CDR1 is ENHRY and CDR2 is SYGVKD. The CDR3 sequence: CAISESSIAGGQETQYF. The CDR3 DNA reads TGTGCCATCAGTGAGTCGTCGATAGCGGGGGGCCAAGAGACCCAGTACTTC.

The genes are TRBV7-2 and TRBJ2-1, with 9 bases lining up with TRBD2. V trimming: 2 bases; J trimming: 8 bases; junction bases outside the gene matches: 10. This CDR3 contains 16 residues. From germline, CDR1 is SGHTA and CDR2 FQGNSA. The CDR3 DNA sequence: TGTGCCAGCAGCTTAAATCCGGCGGGAGGGCCCCATGAGCAGTTCTTC. It specifies CASSLNPAGGPHEQFF.

This clone was found a few times. The J gene is TRBJ2-3, the V gene TRBV5-4; D remains ambiguous. V was trimmed by 2 bases and J by 6 bases, leaving 10 bases between them. The V gene's germline CDR1 is SGHNT and CDR2 YYREEE (reference sequence). The CDR3 is made up of 13 amino acids. The CDR3: CASSFGPDDTQYF. The CDR3 coding sequence is TGTGCCAGCAGCTTCGGTCCCGATGATACGCAGTATTTT. Combining the CDR3 with reference TRBV5-4 and TRBJ2-3 gives the whole variable domain ETGVTQSPTHLIKTRGQQVTLRCSSQSGHNTVSWYQQALGQGPQFIFQYYREEENGRGNFPPRFSGLQFPNYSSELNVNALELDDSALYLCASSFGPDDTQYFGPGTRLTVL.

The V call is TRBV6-1, the J call TRBJ2-3, with D perhaps TRBD1 (6 bases). V lost 2 bases, J lost 0 bases, and 6 bases lay in between. The CDR3 loop spans 14 amino acids. Germline CDR1 reads MNHNS; CDR2 reads SASEGT. This CDR3 reads CASSERGSTDTQYF. DNA of the CDR3: TGTGCCAGCAGTGAAAGGGGGAGCACAGATACGCAGTATTTT.

The J gene is TRBJ1-5, the V gene TRBV10-3; possibly TRBD1 for D (6 bases). The length of the CDR3 is 14 residues. Between the trimmed V and J ends, which lost 9 bases and 4 bases, there was a span of 16 bases. Germline assignment: CDR1 ENHRY and CDR2 SYGVKD. As DNA, the CDR3 is TGTGCCATAAGTTCTGACAGGCTGAATCAGCCCCAGCATTTT. Protein product: CAISSDRLNQPQHF.

The CDR3 DNA is TGTGCCAGCAGTTGGGGACAGGGCAACGGCTACACCTTC. It translates to CASSWGQGNGYTF. This chain uses TRBV28 with TRBJ1-2, with 9 bases matching TRBD1. Losses at the gene ends were 4 bases for V and 8 bases for J; bases not matched to a gene: 5. In germline, CDR1 is MDHEN, CDR2 SYDVKM. This CDR3 region has 13 residues.

The chain employs TRBV11-2 and TRBJ2-7, with D perhaps matching TRBD1 (5 bases). The CDR3 extends over 13 amino acids. Trimming removed 1 base from V and 6 bases from J, with 10 bases in between. Germline loops: CDR1 SGHAT, CDR2 FQNNGV. Here the CDR3 reads CASSLVRAGEQYF. CDR3 DNA sequence: TGTGCCAGCAGCTTAGTCAGGGCCGGCGAGCAGTACTTC.

The chain uses TRBV5-1 and TRBJ2-1, with D perhaps TRBD1 (7 bases). This CDR3 contains 15 residues. The germline gives CDR1 SGHRS, CDR2 YFSETQ. V lost 0 bases to trimming and J lost 6 bases, with 13 bases between them. CDR3 bases: TGCGCCAGCAGCTTGGGGTCAGGGGGAGGCAATGAGCAGTTCTTC. Protein sequence: CASSLGSGGGNEQFF.

The chain is built from TRBV28 and TRBJ2-7, with 7 bases aligning to TRBD2. This CDR3 spans 15 amino acids. The germline V gene has CDR1 MDHEN and CDR2 SYDVKM. Losses at the gene ends were 6 bases for V and 5 bases for J; bases not matched to a gene: 13. This CDR3 is CASSAPLGGVNEQYF. The CDR3 DNA reads as TGTGCCAGCAGCGCCCCATTGGGGGGGGTTAACGAGCAGTACTTC.

This clone was found once. This rearrangement joins TRBV6-6 to TRBJ2-1, with a tentative D call TRBD2 (5 bases). V dropped 4 bases and J dropped 5 bases, with 12 bases sitting between them. The CDR3 length is 14 residues. Germline V lookup: CDR1 MNHNY, CDR2 SVGAGI (reference sequence). The CDR3 sequence: CASSSPGSDNEQFF. CDR3 in DNA: TGTGCCAGCAGTTCCCCGGGTAGCGACAATGAGCAGTTCTTC.

The V and J genes are TRBV7-3 and TRBJ2-3; D perhaps matches TRBD1 (5 bases). The CDR3 runs 16 residues. V was pared by 5 bases and J by 6 bases, with 21 bases between. Germline V gene data show CDR1 as SGHTA and CDR2 as FQGTGA. The DNA of the CDR3 is TGTGCCAGCAGCCCACGGGCCAGGGCTGTGATGGATACGCAGTATTTT. Amino acids: CASSPRARAVMDTQYF.

This rearrangement joins TRBV29-1 to TRBJ1-1; D gene ambiguous. CDR3 length equals 14 residues. Germline V CDR1 and CDR2: SQVTM, ANQGSEA. The CDR3 reads CSAAGNRQNTEAFF. The CDR3 DNA follows: TGCAGTGCTGCAGGAAACCGGCAGAACACTGAAGCTTTCTTT. The full variable domain, in which reference TRBV29-1 and TRBJ1-1 provide the parts outside the CDR3, is SAVISQKPSRDICQRGTSLTIQCQVDSQVTMMFWYRQQPGQSLTLIATANQGSEATYESGFVIDKFPISRPNLTFSTLTVSNMSPEDSSIYLCSAAGNRQNTEAFFGQGTRLTVV.

The chain couples TRBV7-8 to TRBJ1-2, with D possibly being TRBD1 (5 bases). The CDR3 consists of 14 residues. The germline V gene encodes CDR1 SGHVS and CDR2 FQNEAQ. The V gene lost 5 bases and the J gene lost 5 bases, with 15 bases spanning the gap. The DNA for the CDR3 is TGTGCCAGCAGCCCAGGGATTACAAAATATGGCTACACCTTC. This codes for CASSPGITKYGYTF.